A single T cell receptor beta chain is shown here with its context. Germline CDR1 reads MNHEY; CDR2 reads SVGEGT. V was trimmed by 2 bases and J by 0 bases, leaving 14 bases between them. The CDR3 consists of 17 residues. The protocol was immunoSEQ multiplex PCR, while the TCRdb copy is restricted to in-frame clones and leaves out a portion. The sample lists about 130,000 clones, roughly 92% seen once, with roughly 1% in the top ten. This specimen comes from a study of T cell responses to AZD1222 COVID-19 vaccine. The V and J genes are TRBV6-2 or TRBV6-3 and TRBJ2-1; D tentatively reads TRBD1 or TRBD2 (5 bases each). This clonotype originated in an adult in good health. The sequencing here drew on peripheral blood, taken on day 0 of AZD1222 vaccination. For the CDR3, the DNA is TGTGCCAGCAGTTACAACTCCCGGGGCGGCTCCTACAATGAGCAGTTCTTC. This codes for CASSYNSRGGSYNEQFF.